Shown below are 27 T cell receptor delta chains from a single sample sequenced in a study of γδ T cells in repeated Plasmodium falciparum infection. Bulk repertoires came from Vgamma9/Vdelta2+ or Vdelta2-negative gammadelta T cells flow-sorted from PBMC. TCRdb redid the clone calls on the multiplex PCR reads with CATT. Among about 57,000 delta-chain clones listed, approximately 1.5% were seen once. Material: gamma-delta T cells from blood. The receptor source for this set is a pool of human donors (malaria-infected and uninfected, not separated).

The chain combines TRDV1 with TRDJ1, with TRDD3 matching over 10 bases. TCRdb supplies no J gene; here it was assigned by aligning the nucleotide sequence to germline. This CDR3 contains 17 residues. The V segment lost 1 base and the J segment 3 bases; nucleotides outside the gene matches: 8. In germline, CDR1 is TSWWSYY, CDR2 QGS. CDR3 coding DNA: TGTGCTCTTGGGGAACGCCCCCTGGGGGATAGCCCCGATAAACTCATCTTT. Its translation: CALGERPLGDSPDKLIF.

Concerning this clone itself: This sequence is one base from a far larger clone and is likely a read error. Different DNA sequences within this sample yield the same CDR3. This chain joins TRDV1 and TRDJ3, with D perhaps matching TRDD2 or TRDD3 (5 bases each). The J gene, not given by TCRdb, was assigned here from a germline match of the nucleotide sequence. The CDR3 consists of 27 residues. From germline, CDR1 is TSWWSYY and CDR2 QGS. Trimming stripped 4 bases from V and 1 base from J, with 41 bases between. CDR3 DNA sequence: TGTGCTCTTGGGGTCCTCACTACCTACCGTGCGTGGCGGATAGACGGAATAACTTCCTGGGACACCCGACAGATGTTTTTC. Residues: CALGVLTTYRAWRIDGITSWDTRQMFF.

Turning to this clone: The protein given by TCRdb reflects a much larger clone and differs at residue 7 from this DNA's translation, likely from a read error; the protein shown is the DNA's translation. The rearrangement uses TRDV3 and TRDJ2, with 11 bases fitting TRDD3. The J gene, missing from TCRdb, was assigned here through DNA to germline matching. Germline V CDR1 and CDR2: TVYSNPD, GDNSRS (reference sequence). The CDR3 is 24 amino acids. V was clipped by 0 bases and J by 7 bases; unmatched bases: 34. CDR3 sequence (DNA): TGTGCCTTTAGATTCTACTGGAACTACGAGGGAATTTACTGGGGGATAGTGGTTAGAGCACAACTCTTCTTT. Translation: CAFRFYWNYEGIYWGIVVRAQLFF.

This clone was seen at least ten times. The rearrangement joins TRDV1 to TRDJ1; D not certain. Germline V lookup: CDR1 TSWWSYY, CDR2 QGS. V was clipped by 2 bases and J by 5 bases, with 12 bases between them. CDR3 length: 14 residues. CDR3 residues: CALGEFRLWDKLIF. The CDR3 DNA reads TGTGCTCTTGGGGAATTCCGCCTGTGGGATAAACTCATCTTT.

With regard to this clone: TCRdb assigns this DNA the protein of a much larger clone, which departs from its translation at residue 14; this likely reflects a read error, and the protein shown comes from translating the DNA. The chain joins TRDV1 to TRDJ1; possible D gene TRDD3, 5 bases. The J gene was missing in TCRdb and was found by matching the end of the DNA to germline. The CDR3 covers 23 residues. Germline values: CDR1 TSWWSYY, CDR2 QGS. Trimming took 0 bases from V and 0 from J, leaving 32 bases between them. The chain's CDR3 is CALGELFSKDRMGNPPYTDKLIF. The DNA for the CDR3 is TGTGCTCTTGGGGAACTATTTTCTAAGGATCGGATGGGGAATCCGCCTTACACCGATAAACTCATCTTT.

With respect to this clone: The protein in TCRdb stems from a much larger clone and differs at residue 10 from this DNA's translation, likely a read error; here the protein is translated from the DNA. V and J are TRDV1 and TRDJ1, with 8 positions matching TRDD3. The J segment lost 3 bases and the V segment lost 2 bases, leaving 11 bases of the junction unmatched. The CDR3 runs to 17 residues. Germline V CDR1 and CDR2: TSWWSYY, QGS. CDR3 loop: CALGERGGYGKADKLIF. The CDR3 DNA reads TGTGCTCTTGGGGAAAGAGGGGGATATGGGAAGGCCGATAAACTCATCTTT.

This clone was detected a few times. The protein recorded in TCRdb matches a much larger clone and deviates from this DNA's translation at residue 14, suggesting a read error; the protein here is obtained by translating the DNA. The chain is built from TRDV1 and TRDJ1, with TRDD3 identical over 10 bases. TCRdb lists no J gene, so it was determined here by aligning the DNA to germline. CDR1 is TSWWSYY and CDR2 is QGS in the germline V gene. V was clipped by 2 bases and J by 0 bases; unmatched bases: 18. This CDR3 is built from 21 residues. The CDR3 region is CALGEVKVLGDWPSYTDKLIF. CDR3 in DNA: TGTGCTCTTGGGGAAGTGAAGGTACTGGGGGATTGGCCCTCGTACACCGATAAACTCATCTTT.

The CDR3 bases are TGTGCCTGTGGAACTAAATCGTACTGGGGATACGCATCCGATAAACTCATCTTT. It encodes CACGTKSYWGYASDKLIF. V gene TRDV2 combines with J gene TRDJ1; 9 bases are a match to TRDD3. The J gene, not given by TCRdb, was assigned here from a germline match of the nucleotide sequence. This CDR3 is 18 amino acids long. Germline V CDR1 and CDR2: GEAIGNYY, EKD. The ends lost 5 bases at V and 3 bases at J; junction bases unmatched: 18.

The table lists this clone with a few counts. This may come from a read error, since a much larger clone is one base off. This chain uses TRDV1 with TRDJ1, with 9 bases aligning to TRDD3. Here the J gene came from matching the DNA to germline, since TCRdb omits it. V dropped 0 bases and J dropped 4; count of bases not matched to a gene: 18. The CDR3 runs 20 residues. Germline assignment: CDR1 TSWWSYY and CDR2 QGS. CDR3 coding DNA: TGTGCTCTTGGGGAACTGCTAAGAACTGGGGGACACAGATCTGGCGATAAACTCATCTTT. Its protein product is CALGELLRTGGHRSGDKLIF.

As to this clone: The protein TCRdb gives is from a much larger clone and does not agree with this DNA's translation at residue 10, likely a read error; the protein shown here comes from the DNA. This chain uses TRDV1 with TRDJ1; 7 nucleotides match TRDD3. Germline V gene sequence: CDR1 TSWWSYY, CDR2 QGS. This CDR3 contains 19 residues. With V trimmed by 2 bases and J by 1 base, 16 bases remained unmatched. The CDR3 reads CALGETRNWRIRGTDKLIF. In nucleotides, the CDR3 is TGTGCTCTTGGGGAAACCCGAAACTGGAGGATACGCGGCACCGATAAACTCATCTTT.

This clone came up many times. The mismatch at residue 5 between this DNA's translation and the TCRdb protein of a much larger clone likely reflects a read error; the protein shown is translated from the DNA. The V gene is TRDV2, the J gene TRDJ1; TRDD3 matches 8 bases. From germline, CDR1 is GEAIGNYY and CDR2 EKD. This CDR3 has 17 residues. V trimming: 3 bases; J trimming: 2 bases; junction bases outside the gene matches: 13. The CDR3 here is CACDAERGYFRTDKLIF. The CDR3 DNA reads as TGTGCCTGTGACGCCGAGAGGGGATACTTTCGGACCGATAAACTCATCTTT.

This clone was picked up a small number of times. Other DNA sequences in the same sample also yield this CDR3. The V gene is listed as TRDV1; no J gene was called; the D call of TRDD3 is as the table states it, not checked on the DNA. Per the germline V gene, CDR1 is TSWWSYY and CDR2 is QGS. This CDR3 contains 25 residues. The CDR3 bases are TGTGCTCTTGGGGAACTAGTCGGCTTCCTACCCGTACTGGGGGATACGGGGAGATACACCGATAAACTCATCTTC. This sequence encodes CALGELVGFLPVLGDTGRYTDKLIF.

This clone showed up just a few times. The protein that TCRdb holds for this DNA derives from a much larger clone and differs from the translated DNA at residue 3, which likely indicates a read error; the protein shown here is translated from the DNA. The J gene is TRDJ1, the V gene TRDV1, with 11 bases fitting TRDD3. TCRdb does not report a J gene; here it was assigned by matching the DNA to germline references. The germline V gene encodes CDR1 TSWWSYY and CDR2 QGS. The CDR3 length is 19 residues. CDR3 in DNA: TGTGCTCATGGGGAACGCCCCCTGGGGGATACTGTATACACCGATAAACTCATCTTT. It yields the protein CAHGERPLGDTVYTDKLIF.

The table lists this clone with a few counts. TCRdb pairs this DNA with a much larger clone's protein that differs at residue 18, likely a read error; the protein shown was translated from the DNA. J is TRDJ3 and V is TRDV2, with TRDD3 matching 7 bases. Because TCRdb records no J gene, it was assigned here through a match of the DNA to germline. The CDR3 is 23 residues long. Germline V gives CDR1 GEAIGNYY, CDR2 EKD. CDR3 nucleotide sequence: TGTGCCTGTGACACCAAAGGTGGGGGAGCCCTTGTCCTCAGCTCCTGGGACATCCGACAGATGTTTTTC. Translated, it gives CACDTKGGGALVLSSWDIRQMFF.

Ten or more counts support this clone. TCRdb records a much larger clone's protein for this DNA, with a difference at residue 14 that likely arises from a read error; the protein given is the translation of the DNA. The chain recombines TRDV1 with TRDJ1, with D perhaps TRDD2 or TRDD3 (7 bases each). V gave up 4 bases and J gave up 2 bases, with 29 bases separating them. Germline V gene lookup returns CDR1 TSWWSYY and CDR2 QGS. The CDR3 is 20 residues long. This chain's CDR3 is CALGGSFFLLMGIATDKLIF. DNA of the CDR3: TGTGCTCTTGGGGGGTCCTTTTTCCTACTCATGGGGATAGCAACCGATAAACTCATCTTT.

As for this clone: The protein that TCRdb holds for this DNA derives from a much larger clone and differs from the translated DNA at residue 8, which likely indicates a read error; the protein shown here is translated from the DNA. The chain has TRDV1 and TRDJ1; 11 nucleotides align to TRDD3. Because TCRdb records no J gene, it was assigned here through a match of the DNA to germline. The CDR3 runs to 24 residues. CDR1 is TSWWSYY and CDR2 is QGS in the germline V gene. V gave up 3 bases and J gave up 0 bases; unmatched junction bases: 27. Here the CDR3 reads CALGDLPGVDALGDTERNTDKLIF. The DNA of the CDR3 is TGTGCTCTTGGGGATCTTCCTGGGGTCGATGCGCTGGGGGATACCGAACGCAACACCGATAAACTCATCTTT.

This clone was picked up a small number of times. TCRdb pairs this DNA with a much larger clone's protein that differs at residue 13, likely a read error; the protein shown was translated from the DNA. The V and J genes are TRDV2 and TRDJ1; D is ambiguous. Assignment of the J gene here rests on matching the DNA to germline, because TCRdb gives none. The CDR3 has 16 residues. Per the germline V gene, CDR1 is GEAIGNYY and CDR2 is EKD. This CDR3 is CACDTREGCNTDELIF. The CDR3 coding sequence is TGTGCCTGTGACACTCGGGAGGGTTGCAACACCGATGAACTCATCTTT.

Judged by abundance, this clone is medium-sized. The same CDR3 is also encoded by other DNA sequences in this sample. The V and J genes are TRDV2 and TRDJ1; 9 nucleotides match TRDD3. The CDR3 has 15 residues. Germline trimming cut 0 bases from V and 3 bases from J; bases unmatched to any gene: 4. Per the germline V gene, CDR1 is GEAIGNYY and CDR2 is EKD. The CDR3 nucleotides are TGTGCCTGTGACACCCTGGGGGATCGGGCCGATAAACTCATCTTT. Protein sequence: CACDTLGDRADKLIF.

A word on this clone: This likely stems from a read error, as it lies one base from a far larger clone. This sample also contains other DNA sequences that code for the same CDR3. The CDR3 sequence is CALGELDSSYGWWAKPGFDKLIF. DNA for the CDR3: TGTGCTCTTGGGGAACTAGACAGTAGCTACGGATGGTGGGCGAAACCGGGCTTCGATAAGCTCATCTTT. V is TRDV1 and J is TRDJ1; D remains unclear. The germline CDR1 and CDR2 sequences are TSWWSYY and QGS. The CDR3 runs 23 residues.

This clone was seen just once. CDR3: CALLTYEGLSTAQLFF. The DNA of the CDR3 is TGTGCTCTTCTGACCTACGAAGGGTTATCGACAGCACAACTCTTCTTT. This chain uses TRDV1 with TRDJ2, with D maybe TRDD2 (5 bases). TCRdb offers no J gene call, so here the DNA was matched to germline to obtain one. The CDR3 has 16 residues. Trimming took 8 bases from V and 4 from J, leaving 20 bases between them. CDR1 and CDR2 from the germline V gene are TSWWSYY and QGS.

This clone turned up a few times. With only one base between it and a far larger clone, this is likely a read error. Other DNA sequences in the sample encode the same CDR3. The chain employs TRDV1 and TRDJ1, with TRDD3 identical over 10 bases. Germline matching of the DNA provided the J gene here, since TCRdb leaves it blank. CDR1 and CDR2 (germline): TSWWSYY, QGS. The length of the CDR3 is 23 residues. The chain's CDR3 is CALGGTSAPLLYWGIRYTDKLIF. The CDR3 DNA follows: TGTGCTCTTGGGGGTACTTCCGCTCCTTTACTCTACTGGGGGATTAGGTACACCGACAAACTCATCTTT.

This clone was seen at least ten times. TCRdb pairs this DNA with a much larger clone's protein that differs at residue 19, likely a read error; the protein shown was translated from the DNA. CDR3 protein: CALGECHLDRGGYGYTDKPIF. CDR3 nucleotides: TGTGCTCTTGGGGAATGCCACCTAGACCGCGGGGGATACGGGTACACCGATAAACCCATCTTT. The chain recombines TRDV1 with TRDJ1; 10 bases agree with TRDD3. Germline CDR1 and CDR2: TSWWSYY and QGS. The CDR3 is made up of 21 amino acids.

About this clone itself: A far larger clone differs by one base, so this is likely a read error. The sample holds other DNA sequences that translate to the same CDR3. CDR3 loop: CALGELGSSRLLQPFLWDTRQMFF. CDR3 DNA: TGTGCTCTCGGGGAACTAGGTTCCTCCAGATTACTGCAACCTTTCCTATGGGACACCCGACAGATGTTTTTC. The chain is built from TRDV1 and TRDJ3; D possibly corresponds to TRDD2 (6 bases). The CDR3 runs 24 residues. Germline V lookup: CDR1 TSWWSYY, CDR2 QGS.

Only a few counts were recorded for this clone. TCRdb assigns this DNA the protein of a much larger clone, which departs from its translation at residue 25; this likely reflects a read error, and the protein shown comes from translating the DNA. This rearrangement joins TRDV3 to TRDJ1; TRDD3 agrees at 12 bases. Germline matching of the DNA provided the J gene here, since TCRdb leaves it blank. Germline assignment: CDR1 TVYSNPD and CDR2 GDNSRS (reference sequence). There are 29 residues in the CDR3. CDR3: CAFKVPCLLTKLGDTPIYMSYSDTGKLIF. The CDR3, as DNA: TGTGCCTTTAAAGTCCCCTGCCTCTTAACCAAACTGGGGGATACCCCGATCTACATGTCGTACAGCGACACCGGTAAACTCATCTTT. Variable domain in full (rest from reference TRDV3 and TRDJ1): CDKVTQSSPDQTVASGSEVVLLCTYDTVYSNPDLFWYRIRPDYSFQFVFYGDNSRSEGADFTQGRFSVKHILTQKAFHLVISPVRTEDSATYYCAFKVPCLLTKLGDTPIYMSYSDTGKLIFGKGTRVTVEP.

As regards this clone: TCRdb attributes to this sequence the protein of a much larger clone, which differs from the DNA translation at residue 14; a read error is likely, and the protein displayed is translated from the DNA. The chain has TRDV1 and TRDJ1; TRDD3 agrees at 10 bases. Here the J gene was assigned by germline matching of the DNA, as TCRdb has none. The V segment lost 2 bases and the J segment 0 bases; nucleotides outside the gene matches: 18. The CDR3 has 21 residues. Germline-derived CDR1 and CDR2 are TSWWSYY and QGS. In DNA, the CDR3 is TGTGCTCTTGGGGAAGTGAAGGTACTGGGGGATTGGCCCCTGTACACCGATAAACTCATCTTT. Residues: CALGEVKVLGDWPLYTDKLIF.

This clone was recorded many times. For this DNA, TCRdb reports the protein of a much larger clone, which diverges at residue 3, most likely from a read error; the protein presented here is translated directly from the DNA. The chain is built from TRDV1 and TRDJ1; D might be TRDD3 (6 bases). Matching the DNA to germline supplied the J gene, which TCRdb does not give. Per the germline V gene, CDR1 is TSWWSYY and CDR2 is QGS. The CDR3 consists of 20 residues. In nucleotides, the CDR3 is TGTGCTCCTGGGGAACAAGTCGGTTGGGGGTCATACTCATACACCGATAAACTCATCTTT. Its protein is CAPGEQVGWGSYSYTDKLIF.

Note on this clone: A read error likely explains this, since a far larger clone differs by one base. The same CDR3 can be traced to other DNA sequences in this sample. The chain links TRDV1 to TRDJ1; TRDD3 is a possible D gene (6 bases). Trimming pared 0 bases from V and 5 bases from J, leaving 37 bases between. The CDR3 has 23 amino acids. The V gene's germline CDR1 is TSWWSYY and CDR2 QGS. The CDR3 is CALGELGSMVGHHSPWGWDKLIF. Written as DNA, the CDR3 is TGTGCTCTTGGGGAACTAGGCTCTATGGTTGGTCACCACTCTCCCTGGGGATGGGATAAACTCATCTTT.